The 13 T cell receptor beta chains in this list originate from one sample, sequenced in a study of blood T cells in healthy people across ages. The second PCR ran roughly 7 to 12 cycles with a sample-barcoded 5' primer and J-beta primers. TCRdb re-derived calls from the 5' RACE reads in MiXCR, one entry per CDR3 protein. Of 650,000 or so distinct CDR3 sequences listed, over 40% are singletons. Sequenced: blood. These receptor sequences come from a woman over 75 in good health.

As concerns this clonotype: A much larger clone lies one base from this, so it may be a read error. V is TRBV30 and J is TRBJ1-2; D is uncertain. Germline V gene sequence: CDR1 GTSNPN, CDR2 SVGIG (reference sequence). CDR3 length: 11 amino acids. The CDR3 DNA sequence: TGTGCCTGGAGTGAGAGCTATGGCCACACCTTC. This sequence encodes CAWSESYGHTF. The whole variable domain, remainder taken from reference TRBV30 and TRBJ1-2, is SQTIHQWPATLVQPVGSPLSLECTVEGTSNPNLYWYRQAAGRGLQLLFYSVGIGQISSEVPQNLSASRPQDRQFILSSKKLLLSDSGFYLCAWSESYGHTFGSGTRLTVV.

The CDR3 nucleotides read TGTGCCACCGGGGAGTCGAGCTCCTACAATGAGCAGTTCTTC. Its protein product is CATGESSSYNEQFF. V usage is TRBV6-4 and J usage is TRBJ2-1, with a tentative D call TRBD2 (5 bases). This CDR3 comprises 14 residues. Germline CDR1 is MRHNA and CDR2 is SNTAGT. Trimming pared 10 bases from V and 0 bases from J, leaving 13 bases between.

This clonotype was seen ten or more times. The V call is TRBV3-1, the J call TRBJ2-3, with 7 bases lining up with TRBD1. The CDR3 extends over 14 amino acids. Germline CDR1 and CDR2: LGHDT and YNNKEL (reference sequence). The trim removed 4 bases at V and 3 bases at J, leaving 4 bases unmatched. In DNA, the CDR3 is TGTGCCAGCAGCCCTGGGACAGTTACAGATACGCAGTATTTT. Its translation is CASSPGTVTDTQYF.

The rearrangement uses TRBV4-2 and TRBJ2-5, with TRBD1 matching over 10 bases. The germline V gene has CDR1 LGHNA and CDR2 YNFKEQ. Germline trimming cut 1 base from V and 3 bases from J; bases unmatched to any gene: 5. This CDR3 is 16 amino acids long. The CDR3 here is CASSQGGDRGKETQYF. The CDR3 region has the DNA TGTGCCAGCAGCCAAGGGGGGGACAGGGGAAAAGAGACCCAGTACTTC.

This clonotype was detected many times. The chain combines TRBV24-1 with TRBJ2-3; 7 bases are shared with TRBD1. Germline values: CDR1 KGHDR, CDR2 SFDVKD. This CDR3 is 16 amino acids long. Germline trimming cut 4 bases from V and 0 bases from J; bases unmatched to any gene: 6. The CDR3 here is CATSDPDRPSTDTQYF. The CDR3 nucleotides read TGTGCCACCAGTGACCCGGACAGGCCTAGCACAGATACGCAGTATTTT.

This chain joins TRBV24-1 and TRBJ2-1; TRBD1 is a possible D gene (6 bases). The V and J ends lost 3 bases and 4 bases respectively, with 21 bases between them. The CDR3 has 18 residues. Germline V gene sequence: CDR1 KGHDR, CDR2 SFDVKD. The CDR3 region is CATSDRAVWGQSYNEQFF. DNA of the CDR3: TGTGCCACCAGTGATAGGGCGGTTTGGGGGCAAAGTTACAATGAGCAGTTCTTC.

This clonotype was recorded at least ten times. This rearrangement joins TRBV2 to TRBJ2-5; no clear D gene. Germline V gene data show CDR1 as SNHLY and CDR2 as FYNNEI. The V end lost 2 bases, the J end lost 2 bases, and 9 bases lay between the germline ends. CDR3 length equals 14 residues. The CDR3 coding sequence is TGTGCCAGCAGTGAAACAACAGCACAAGAGACCCAGTACTTC. This encodes CASSETTAQETQYF. Together with reference TRBV2 and TRBJ2-5, the CDR3 gives the full variable domain: EPEVTQTPSHQVTQMGQEVILRCVPISNHLYFYWYRQILGQKVEFLVSFYNNEISEKSEIFDDQFSVERPDGSNFTLKIRSTKLEDSAMYFCASSETTAQETQYFGPGTRLLVL.

Note on this clonotype: Being one base from a much bigger clone, this may be a read error. This chain connects TRBV5-1 to TRBJ2-7; TRBD1 aligns across 11 bases. V was clipped by 6 bases and J by 7 bases; unmatched bases: 12. Germline CDR1 is SGHRS and CDR2 is YFSETQ. The CDR3 is 15 amino acids. DNA of the CDR3: TGCGCCAGCATCCTAGGGACAGGGGGAAACAATGAGCAGTACTTC. Translating it yields CASILGTGGNNEQYF.

Details on this clonotype: This sequence may be a read error, since a much larger clone differs from it by one base. The V gene is TRBV9, the J gene TRBJ1-2; tentatively, D is TRBD1 (6 bases). Looked up from germline, CDR1 is SGDLS and CDR2 is YYNGEE. The CDR3 is 14 residues long. The CDR3 coding sequence is TGTGCCGGCAGCGTAGGGAAGGGGGTGGATGGCTACACCTTC. Protein sequence: CAGSVGKGVDGYTF.

This clonotype appeared many times. The chain uses TRBV9 and TRBJ2-3; D may correspond to TRBD1 or TRBD2 (5 bases each). Germline V gene data show CDR1 as SGDLS and CDR2 as YYNGEE. V was trimmed by 5 bases and J by 4 bases, leaving 11 bases between them. The CDR3 totals 13 residues. The CDR3 sequence is CASRGTESDTQYF. DNA of the CDR3: TGTGCCAGCAGAGGGACCGAGTCAGATACGCAGTATTTT.

This clonotype was found a few times. The V and J genes are TRBV11-2 and TRBJ2-3; D not certain. Germline V gives CDR1 SGHAT, CDR2 FQNNGV. The CDR3 is 16 residues long. V lost 0 bases and J 0 bases, leaving 10 bases between the germline ends. In nucleotides, the CDR3 is TGTGCCAGCAGCTTAGATTGGCAGGCTAGCACAGATACGCAGTATTTT. The encoded protein is CASSLDWQASTDTQYF.

J is TRBJ1-5 and V is TRBV30; 7 bases agree with TRBD1. CDR1 GTSNPN and CDR2 SVGIG come from the germline V gene (reference sequence). V dropped 3 bases and J dropped 1; count of bases not matched to a gene: 12. CDR3 length: 17 amino acids. CDR3 in DNA: TGTGCCTGGAGCCATTCACCGACAGGGAACAGCAATCAGCCCCAGCATTTT. It translates to CAWSHSPTGNSNQPQHF.

The chain joins TRBV20-1 to TRBJ2-4; D possibly corresponds to TRBD1 (6 bases). The closer fit of TRBJ2-7 to the DNA end suggests the J call may be wrong. The CDR3 loop spans 15 amino acids. Looked up from germline, CDR1 is DFQATT and CDR2 is SNEGSKA (reference sequence). The CDR3 sequence: CSVRDTKPATYEQYF. The CDR3 nucleotides are TGCAGTGTTAGGGACACTAAACCCGCCACCTACGAGCAGTACTTC.